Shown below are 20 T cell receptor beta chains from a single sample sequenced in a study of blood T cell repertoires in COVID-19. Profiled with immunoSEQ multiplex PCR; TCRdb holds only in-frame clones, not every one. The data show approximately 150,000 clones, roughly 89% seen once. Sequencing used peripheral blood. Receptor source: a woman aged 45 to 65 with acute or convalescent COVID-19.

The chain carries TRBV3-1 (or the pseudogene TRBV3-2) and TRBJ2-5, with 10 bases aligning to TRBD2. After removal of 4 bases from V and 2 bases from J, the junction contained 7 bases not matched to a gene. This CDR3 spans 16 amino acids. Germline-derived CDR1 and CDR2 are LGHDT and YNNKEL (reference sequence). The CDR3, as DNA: TGTGCCAGCAGCCTTCGGACTAGCGGAGGGCAAGAGACCCAGTACTTC. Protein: CASSLRTSGGQETQYF.

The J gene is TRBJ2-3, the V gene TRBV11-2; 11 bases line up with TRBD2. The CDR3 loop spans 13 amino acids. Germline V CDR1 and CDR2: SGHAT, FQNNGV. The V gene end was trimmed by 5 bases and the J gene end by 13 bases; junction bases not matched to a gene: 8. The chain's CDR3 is CASSTRLAGLEYF. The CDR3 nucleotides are TGTGCCAGCAGCACCAGACTAGCGGGACTTGAGTATTTT. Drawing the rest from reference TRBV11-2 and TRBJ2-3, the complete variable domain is EAGVAQSPRYKIIEKRQSVAFWCNPISGHATLYWYQQILGQGPKLLIQFQNNGVVDDSQLPKDRFSAERLKGVDSTLKIQPAKLEDSAVYLCASSTRLAGLEYFGPGTRLTVL.

In DNA form, the CDR3 reads TGTGCCAGCAGCTTGGCGTCAGGGGGAGGCTACACCTTC. Translating gives CASSLASGGGYTF. The chain employs TRBV5-4 and TRBJ1-2; 7 bases match TRBD1. CDR1 and CDR2 from the germline V gene are SGHNT and YYREEE (reference sequence). The V gene end was trimmed by 0 bases and the J gene end by 8 bases; junction bases not matched to a gene: 4. The CDR3 extends over 13 amino acids.

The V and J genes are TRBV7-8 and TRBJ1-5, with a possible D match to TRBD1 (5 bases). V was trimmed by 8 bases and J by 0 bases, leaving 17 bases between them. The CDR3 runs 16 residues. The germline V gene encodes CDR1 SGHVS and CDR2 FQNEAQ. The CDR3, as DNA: TGTGCCAGCGGGGGGATTGGGGGATATAGCAATCAGCCCCAGCATTTT. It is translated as CASGGIGGYSNQPQHF.

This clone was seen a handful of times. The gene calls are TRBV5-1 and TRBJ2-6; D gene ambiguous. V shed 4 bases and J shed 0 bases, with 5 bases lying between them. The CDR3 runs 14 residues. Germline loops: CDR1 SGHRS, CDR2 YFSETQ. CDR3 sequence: CASSPYSGANVLTF. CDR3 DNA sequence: TGCGCCAGCAGCCCCTACTCTGGGGCCAACGTCCTGACTTTC.

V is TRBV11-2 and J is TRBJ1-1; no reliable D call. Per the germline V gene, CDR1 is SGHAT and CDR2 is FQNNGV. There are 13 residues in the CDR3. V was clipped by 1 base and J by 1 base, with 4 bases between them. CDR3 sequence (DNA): TGTGCCAGCAGCTTAGGCGGGAACACTGAAGCTTTCTTT. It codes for CASSLGGNTEAFF. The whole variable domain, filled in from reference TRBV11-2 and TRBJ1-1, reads EAGVAQSPRYKIIEKRQSVAFWCNPISGHATLYWYQQILGQGPKLLIQFQNNGVVDDSQLPKDRFSAERLKGVDSTLKIQPAKLEDSAVYLCASSLGGNTEAFFGQGTRLTVV.

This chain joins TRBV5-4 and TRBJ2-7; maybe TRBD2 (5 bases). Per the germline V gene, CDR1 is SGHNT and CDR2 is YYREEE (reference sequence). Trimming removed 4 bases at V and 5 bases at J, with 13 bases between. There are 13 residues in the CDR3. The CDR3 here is CASSPWAGDEQYF. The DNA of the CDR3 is TGTGCCAGCAGCCCCTGGGCCGGGGACGAGCAGTACTTC.

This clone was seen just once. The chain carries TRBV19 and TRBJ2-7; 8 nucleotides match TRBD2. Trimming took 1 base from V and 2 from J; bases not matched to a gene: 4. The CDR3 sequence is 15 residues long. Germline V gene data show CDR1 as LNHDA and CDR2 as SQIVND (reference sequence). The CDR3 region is CASSIAGGPTYEQYF. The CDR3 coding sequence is TGTGCCAGTAGTATAGCGGGAGGGCCCACCTACGAGCAGTACTTC.

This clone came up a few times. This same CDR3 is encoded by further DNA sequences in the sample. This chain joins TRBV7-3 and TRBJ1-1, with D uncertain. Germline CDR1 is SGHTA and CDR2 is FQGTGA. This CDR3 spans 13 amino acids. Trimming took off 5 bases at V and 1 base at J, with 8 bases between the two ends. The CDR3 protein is CASSLTGNTEAFF. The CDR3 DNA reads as TGTGCCAGCAGCCTGACGGGGAACACTGAAGCTTTCTTT.

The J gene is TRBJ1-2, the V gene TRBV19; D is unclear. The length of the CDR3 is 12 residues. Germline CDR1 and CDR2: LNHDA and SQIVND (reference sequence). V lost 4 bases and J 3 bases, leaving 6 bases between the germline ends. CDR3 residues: CASSTTHYGYTF. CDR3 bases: TGTGCCAGTAGTACCACACACTATGGCTACACCTTC.

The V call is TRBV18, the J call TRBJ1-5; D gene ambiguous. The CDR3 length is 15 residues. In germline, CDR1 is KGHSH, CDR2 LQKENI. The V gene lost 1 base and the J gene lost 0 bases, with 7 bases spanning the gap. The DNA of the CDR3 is TGTGCCAGCTCACCACAGGGAGGTAGCAATCAGCCCCAGCATTTT. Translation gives CASSPQGGSNQPQHF.

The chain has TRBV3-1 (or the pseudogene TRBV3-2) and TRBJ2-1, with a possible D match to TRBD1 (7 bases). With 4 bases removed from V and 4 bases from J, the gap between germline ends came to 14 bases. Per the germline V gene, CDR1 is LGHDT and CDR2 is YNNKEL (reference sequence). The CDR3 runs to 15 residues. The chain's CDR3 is CASSPGGGAYNEQFF. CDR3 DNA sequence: TGTGCCAGCAGCCCAGGAGGGGGCGCGTACAATGAGCAGTTCTTC.

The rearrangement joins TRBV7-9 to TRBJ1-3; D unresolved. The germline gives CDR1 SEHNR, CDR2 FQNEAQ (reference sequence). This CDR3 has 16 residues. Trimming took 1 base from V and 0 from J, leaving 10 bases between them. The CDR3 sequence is CASSLEGLGSGNTIYF. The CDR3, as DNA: TGTGCCAGCAGCTTAGAAGGACTAGGCTCTGGAAACACCATATATTTT.

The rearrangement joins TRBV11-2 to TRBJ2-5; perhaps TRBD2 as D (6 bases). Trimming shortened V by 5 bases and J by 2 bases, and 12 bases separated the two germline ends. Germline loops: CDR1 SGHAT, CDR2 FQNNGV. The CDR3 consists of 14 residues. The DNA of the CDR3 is TGTGCCAGCAGCCCATCCGGGGGACAAGAGACCCAGTACTTC. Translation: CASSPSGGQETQYF.

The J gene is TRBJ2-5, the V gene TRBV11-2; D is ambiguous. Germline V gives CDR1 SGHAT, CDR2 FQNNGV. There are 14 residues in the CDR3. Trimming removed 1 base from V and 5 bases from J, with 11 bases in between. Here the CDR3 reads CASSLGLGRETQYF. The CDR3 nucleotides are TGTGCCAGCAGCTTAGGGTTGGGCCGTGAGACCCAGTACTTC. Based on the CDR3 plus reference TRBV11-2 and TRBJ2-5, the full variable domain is EAGVAQSPRYKIIEKRQSVAFWCNPISGHATLYWYQQILGQGPKLLIQFQNNGVVDDSQLPKDRFSAERLKGVDSTLKIQPAKLEDSAVYLCASSLGLGRETQYFGPGTRLLVL.

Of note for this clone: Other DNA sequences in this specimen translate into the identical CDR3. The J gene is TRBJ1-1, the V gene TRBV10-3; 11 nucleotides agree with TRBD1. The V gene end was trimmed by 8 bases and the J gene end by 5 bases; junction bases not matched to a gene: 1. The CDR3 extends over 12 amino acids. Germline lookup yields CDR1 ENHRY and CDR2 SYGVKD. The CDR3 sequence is CAIRDRGTEAFF. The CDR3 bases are TGTGCCATCCGGGACAGGGGGACTGAAGCTTTCTTT.

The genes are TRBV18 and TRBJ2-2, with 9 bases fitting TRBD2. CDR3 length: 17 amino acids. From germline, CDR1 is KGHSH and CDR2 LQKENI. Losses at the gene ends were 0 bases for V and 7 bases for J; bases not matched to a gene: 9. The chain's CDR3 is CASSPPFSGRTGGELFF. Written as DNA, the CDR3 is TGTGCCAGCTCACCACCGTTTAGCGGGAGAACGGGCGGGGAGCTGTTTTTT.

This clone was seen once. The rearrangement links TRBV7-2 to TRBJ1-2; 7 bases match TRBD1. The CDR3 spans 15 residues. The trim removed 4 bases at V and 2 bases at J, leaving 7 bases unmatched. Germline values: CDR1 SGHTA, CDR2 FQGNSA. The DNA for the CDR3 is TGTGCCAGCAGCTCTTATCGACAGGGCAACTATGGCTACACCTTC. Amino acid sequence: CASSSYRQGNYGYTF.

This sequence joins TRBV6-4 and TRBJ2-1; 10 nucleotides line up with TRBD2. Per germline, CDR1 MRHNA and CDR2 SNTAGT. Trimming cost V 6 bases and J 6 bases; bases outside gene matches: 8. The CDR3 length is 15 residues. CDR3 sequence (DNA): TGTGCCAGCAGCCGAGCGGGGGGGTTGGGCAATGAGCAGTTCTTC. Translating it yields CASSRAGGLGNEQFF.

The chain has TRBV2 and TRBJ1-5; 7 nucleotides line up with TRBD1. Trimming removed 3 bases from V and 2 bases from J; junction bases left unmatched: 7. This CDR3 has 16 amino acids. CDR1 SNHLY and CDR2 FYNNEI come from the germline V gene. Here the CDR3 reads CASSDDRDYGNQPQHF. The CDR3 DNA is TGTGCCAGCAGTGACGACAGGGATTATGGCAATCAGCCCCAGCATTTT.